This entry concerns a single T cell receptor beta chain. Its antigen has not been determined. One base away there is no much larger clone; base qualities are not given. This specimen belongs to a study of blood T cell repertoires in COVID-19 (dated by TCRdb to about 2020). Background for the entire study: Collaborator samples came from the United States, Italy and Spain and covered acute and convalescent phases of COVID-19. The prospective study material was composed of cDNA or gDNA derived from T cells, B-cell-depleted T cells, or PBMCs. The dataset comprised deeply sampled blood TCRbeta repertoires from subjects exposed to, actively infected with, or recovered from COVID-19. The repertoires were released in a freely available public database intended as a resource for research on the immune response to SARS-CoV-2. The samples were drawn from the first 160 participants of the ongoing ImmuneRACE study and from 1,254 subjects provided by 6 global collaborators. A de-identified subject ID, COVID-19 status, age in years and sex were almost always included in the sample metadata. Where available, HLA class I and class II types were taken from metadata supplied by the sample provider and were not determined by assay-based typing.

Here is what the overall study found, with its caveats: How much clinical and demographic metadata was included differed by source and by participant, and the metadata was provided uncurated.

TCRbeta CDR3 regions were amplified from genomic DNA by means of the immunoSEQ Assay, a bias-controlled multiplex PCR. Per the source publication's procedure: The number of nucleated cells in each sample was estimated by amplification of reference gene primers within the assay. To quantify the absolute abundance of each unique TCRbeta CDR3 rearrangement, sequence reads were collapsed and filtered. For each sample, productive Simpson clonality was calculated as the square root of Simpson's diversity index over productive rearrangements. Here the immuneACCESS table is served through TCRdb, limited to in-frame sequences with V and J called. Missing clones are a known gap in these copies; in checked studies unresolved V genes cover under half, and the rest lacks a known reason. V and J calls and clone size are copied from that table; D and trimming were computed from the DNA. For this sample there are over 300,000 clones; approximately 83% appear just once. Jointly, the top ten make up 2.2% of the sample.

The V and J ends are trimmed by 6 bases and 3 bases, leaving 12 bases between them. The CDR1 and CDR2 encoded by the germline V gene (reference sequence) are LNHDA and SQIVND. Its CDR3 holds 13 amino acids, cysteine through phenylalanine. The DNA shown is the 39-base CDR3, in frame from base 1. Participants in the prospective study were enrolled through a virtual design, were aged about 18 to 100 years, and lived in fewer than 30 United States geographic areas. Cohort assignment in the prospective study relied on participant-reported clinical history from a screening survey and a study questionnaire. Recovered participants in ImmuneRACE Cohort 3 were defined as having two consecutive negative NP/OP PCR tests, clearance from a healthcare professional, or resolution of symptoms. Mobile phlebotomists in the prospective study collected whole blood, serum and a nasopharyngeal or oropharyngeal swab from every participant. Over a roughly 2-month period, participants in the prospective study had the option of providing additional blood draws and questionnaires. Blood samples from the prospective study were shipped frozen or at room temperature prior to DNA extraction.

This TCR derives from a man aged 25-45 years who had recovered from COVID-19. Input material: PBMCs or T cells enriched from blood (not recorded which). The chain is encoded by TRBV19 joined to TRBJ2-7; possibly the D gene is TRBD1, per 7 matching bases. The DNA sequence is as follows: TGTGCCAGTAGAGGCAGGGGGGACTACGAGCAGTACTTC. Its protein reads: CASRGRGDYEQYF.